This TCR beta chain was identified during a study of regulatory T cells in long-lasting Graves disease. Building of the TCR beta libraries involved iRepertoire HTBI primers and Arm-PCR of CDR3 regions. TCRdb reanalysed the multiplex PCR reads using MiXCR and keeps one entry per CDR3 protein. The data contain 400,000 to 500,000 distinct CDR3 sequences, roughly 21% of them singletons. Time point described: persistent/refractory GD, antithyroid drugs over 5 years with positive TRAb. From RNA extracted from PBMCs, the TCR library was made. The CDR3 is 14 amino acids. With 6 bases removed from V and 5 bases from J, the gap between germline ends came to 17 bases. Looked up from germline, CDR1 is MNHEY and CDR2 is SMNVEV (reference sequence).

This clonotype was obtained from a female donor with Graves disease. This chain connects TRBV27 to TRBJ2-7; maybe TRBD2 (6 bases). The source material was peripheral blood mononuclear cells (PBMCs), sampled when the disease was refractory, from a patient treated with antithyroid drugs. DNA for the CDR3: TGTGCCAGCAGGCTAGCGAGAGGTACCCACGAGCAGTACTTC. This translates into CASRLARGTHEQYF.